Shown below are 15 T cell receptor beta chains from a single sample sequenced in a study of human T cells and chemical hapten exposure. Time point in this sample: pre-sensitization, week 0. The treatment was: therapeutic diphenylcyclopropenone sensitization with weekly scalp DPC. TCRdb reprocessed the RACE reads with MiXCR, giving one entry per CDR3 protein. The data hold about 120,000 distinct CDR3 sequences, with roughly 14% observed a single time. The source material was whole blood, sampled in connection with sensitization to the hapten diphenylcyclopropenone (DPC). All receptors derive from a woman between 18 and 29 years old with alopecia areata. Some clones in this sample may be carry-over from other donors' samples.

This sequence joins TRBV9 and TRBJ2-7; the D is unclear. The CDR3 runs 12 residues. Between the trimmed V and J ends, which lost 0 bases and 6 bases, there was a span of 7 bases. Germline V gene data show CDR1 as SGDLS and CDR2 as YYNGEE. The CDR3 spells CASSVDLVEQYF. The CDR3 DNA follows: TGTGCCAGCAGCGTAGATCTCGTCGAGCAGTACTTC.

This clonotype showed up just once. V is TRBV7-2 and J is TRBJ2-7; D may be TRBD1 (6 bases). V lost 5 bases to trimming and J lost 6 bases, with 14 bases between them. Per germline, CDR1 SGHTA and CDR2 FQGNSA. The CDR3 consists of 13 residues. The CDR3: CASSREQGSEQYF. The CDR3 bases are TGTGCCAGCAGCAGAGAACAGGGTAGCGAGCAGTACTTC.

This clonotype was picked up a small number of times. The chain carries TRBV29-1 and TRBJ1-2, with D maybe TRBD1 (6 bases). The CDR3 extends over 15 amino acids. V dropped 3 bases and J dropped 4 bases, with 18 bases sitting between them. Germline V gene lookup returns CDR1 SQVTM and CDR2 ANQGSEA. The CDR3 bases are TGCAGCGTTGAGACCCCCCGGGACACTTTCTATGGCTACACCTTC. It codes for CSVETPRDTFYGYTF.

At least ten counts were recorded for this clonotype. The rearrangement joins TRBV6-2 or TRBV6-3 to TRBJ2-3, with D possibly matching TRBD2 (6 bases). The CDR3 runs to 16 residues. V gave up 0 bases and J gave up 2 bases, with 12 bases separating them. CDR1 and CDR2 (germline): MNHEY, SVGEGT. The CDR3 coding sequence is TGTGCCAGCAGTTACTCGAGACTAGAGCCCACAGATACGCAGTATTTT. Encoded protein: CASSYSRLEPTDTQYF.

The chain links TRBV11-2 to TRBJ1-1; 7 bases agree with TRBD1. CDR3 length: 18 residues. V dropped 3 bases and J dropped 0; count of bases not matched to a gene: 13. The germline V gene has CDR1 SGHAT and CDR2 FQNNGV. The CDR3 spells CASSFPRDSSSMNTEAFF. The CDR3 DNA reads TGTGCCAGCAGCTTCCCTAGGGACAGCTCCTCTATGAACACTGAAGCTTTCTTT.

The V and J genes are TRBV6-6 and TRBJ1-1; D is possibly TRBD1 (6 bases). CDR3 size: 13 residues. In germline, CDR1 is MNHNY, CDR2 SVGAGI (reference sequence). V lost 5 bases and J 3 bases, leaving 10 bases between the germline ends. The CDR3: CASSTTGHTEAFF. In DNA form, the CDR3 reads TGTGCCAGCAGTACTACAGGGCACACTGAAGCTTTCTTT.

The V and J genes are TRBV6-5 and TRBJ2-3; tentative D call: TRBD1 (6 bases). Germline assignment: CDR1 MNHEY and CDR2 SVGAGI. V lost 6 bases and J 4 bases, leaving 14 bases between the germline ends. The CDR3 spans 14 residues. CDR3 nucleotide sequence: TGTGCCAGCAGAAAGAACAGGGTCCCAGATACGCAGTATTTT. Protein product: CASRKNRVPDTQYF.

The chain has TRBV27 and TRBJ2-7; D is possibly TRBD2 (6 bases). The CDR3 contains 14 residues. From germline, CDR1 is MNHEY and CDR2 SMNVEV (reference sequence). The V end was cut by 0 bases, the J end by 2 bases, with 8 bases between. The CDR3 is CASSLSGGTYEQYF. The CDR3, as DNA: TGTGCCAGCAGTTTATCCGGGGGAACCTACGAGCAGTACTTC.

This clonotype has a count of ten or more. The chain joins TRBV7-2 to TRBJ1-5, with D possibly TRBD1 on 5 matching bases. Germline V CDR1 and CDR2: SGHTA, FQGNSA. The CDR3 length is 13 residues. Trimming cost V 2 bases and J 4 bases, with 6 bases left between them. CDR3 sequence: CASSLQGNQPQHF. The CDR3, as DNA: TGTGCCAGCAGCTTACAGGGAAATCAGCCCCAGCATTTT.

This clonotype was found many times. J is TRBJ1-2 and V is TRBV6-5, with a possible D match to TRBD1 (6 bases). The germline V gene encodes CDR1 MNHEY and CDR2 SVGAGI. CDR3 length equals 11 residues. Trimming stripped 9 bases from V and 8 bases from J, with 13 bases between. The CDR3 here is CASRRGEGYTF. The CDR3 DNA sequence: TGTGCCAGTAGGAGGGGGGAGGGCTACACCTTC.

The chain is built from TRBV6-5 and TRBJ2-2, with 8 bases identical to TRBD1. V was pared by 0 bases and J by 11 bases, with 20 bases of the junction left unmatched. The CDR3 has 19 amino acids. Looked up from germline, CDR1 is MNHEY and CDR2 is SVGAGI. The CDR3 DNA reads TGTGCCAGCAGTTACTCTAGGGGTAGGGGGACAGGACAGTTTGGAGAGCTGTTTTTT. Translated, it gives CASSYSRGRGTGQFGELFF.

This clonotype was counted at least ten times. This chain joins TRBV7-9 and TRBJ1-2, with 8 bases fitting TRBD1. CDR1 and CDR2 from the germline V gene are SEHNR and FQNEAQ (reference sequence). This CDR3 spans 16 amino acids. The ends lost 5 bases at V and 6 bases at J; junction bases unmatched: 14. The CDR3 protein is CASSGIRQGTLNGYTF. CDR3 DNA sequence: TGTGCCAGCAGCGGGATTCGACAGGGGACGCTAAATGGCTACACCTTC.

In its sample, this clonotype was seen many times. The chain is built from TRBV6-1 and TRBJ1-2; perhaps TRBD1 as D (5 bases). The V end lost 4 bases, the J end lost 4 bases, and 13 bases lay between the germline ends. The CDR3 length is 14 residues. Germline assignment: CDR1 MNHNS and CDR2 SASEGT. The CDR3 DNA reads as TGTGCCAGCAGTGGGGGACTGGGAGCCTATGGCTACACCTTC. Translation: CASSGGLGAYGYTF.

This clonotype was counted between two and nine times. V usage is TRBV27 and J usage is TRBJ1-6; D unclear. V gave up 5 bases and J gave up 6 bases, with 11 bases separating them. This CDR3 contains 14 residues. From germline, CDR1 is MNHEY and CDR2 SMNVEV (reference sequence). CDR3 loop: CASSLREVNSPLHF. CDR3 nucleotides: TGTGCCAGCAGTCTGCGGGAGGTTAATTCACCCCTCCACTTT.

The sample holds many counts of this clonotype. The chain carries TRBV11-3 and TRBJ2-7, with D hard to call. CDR1 and CDR2 (germline): SGHNT, YENEEA. The germline V and J ends were trimmed by 5 bases and 1 base, with 9 bases remaining between them. The CDR3 extends over 13 amino acids. The CDR3 spells CASSPGNSYEQYF. The DNA of the CDR3 is TGTGCCAGCAGCCCAGGTAATTCCTACGAGCAGTACTTC.